These T cell receptor beta chains were read from a single sample in a study of regulatory T cells in long-lasting Graves disease. Using its own MiXCR run on the multiplex PCR reads, TCRdb lists one record per CDR3 protein. The data contain roughly 400,000 distinct CDR3 sequences, less than 20% of them singletons. The same data also contributed to another study, on T cells in Graves' hyperthyroidism and ophthalmopathy.

The input for sequencing was peripheral blood mononuclear cells (PBMCs), taken at new diagnosis, from a patient treated with antithyroid drugs. The receptors stem from a woman aged 18-30 years with Graves disease. CDR3s include the opening cysteine and the closing phenylalanine or tryptophan. The D gene is left open where the match is weak. Clone sizes are given selectively: once, few, many, or a class where the clone is expanded.

D	size	V	J	DNA	CDR3
NA	many	TRBV28	TRBJ2-7	TGTGCCAGCACCCAGACCCACTACGAGCAGTACTTC	CASTQTHYEQYF
TRBD2	few	TRBV28	TRBJ2-1	TGTGCCAGCGAACATGGGGGGGGCAATGAGCAGTTCTTC	CASEHGGGNEQFF
TRBD1	many	TRBV7-9	TRBJ2-3	TGTGCCAGCAGCTTAAGGGACAGGGACTCAGATACGCAGTATTTT	CASSLRDRDSDTQYF
TRBD2	many	TRBV11-2	TRBJ2-7	TGTGCCAGCAGCTTAAGCACCGGACTAGCGGGAGTCGAGCAGTACTTC	CASSLSTGLAGVEQYF
TRBD2	NA	TRBV6-4	TRBJ2-3	TGTGCCAGCAGTAATAGCGGGAGGGCCGGGGATACGCAGTATTTT	CASSNSGRAGDTQYF
TRBD2	few	TRBV28	TRBJ2-2	TGTGCCAGCAATTCGGGGGGAGCAGGTTTTGCCGGGGAGCTGTTTTTT	CASNSGGAGFAGELFF
TRBD2	many	TRBV27	TRBJ2-1	TGTGCCAGCCTACCGGGACTAGCGGGAGGTACCTCCTACAATGAGCAGTTCTTC	CASLPGLAGGTSYNEQFF
TRBD1	NA	TRBV4-1	TRBJ1-4	TGCGCCAGCAGCCAGTTACCGGGACAGGGGAGTGAAAAACTGTTTTTT	CASSQLPGQGSEKLFF
NA	few	TRBV25-1	TRBJ2-6	TGTGCCACAGGGAGCTCTGGGGCCAACGTCCTGACTTTC	CATGSSGANVLTF
TRBD1	many	TRBV2	TRBJ2-7	TGTGCCAGCAGTGCTAGGGACAGGGGGCTTGAGCAGTACTTC	CASSARDRGLEQYF
NA	NA	TRBV3-1	TRBJ2-1	TGTGCCAGCAGCCAAGGGTTGAACAATGAGCAGTTCTTC	CASSQGLNNEQFF
NA	NA	TRBV19	TRBJ2-3	TGTGCCAGTAGTAAGACCCTCGGGGCTCCTACAGATACGCAGTATTTT	CASSKTLGAPTDTQYF
NA	few	TRBV27	TRBJ1-3	TGTGCCAGCGTCCGTGGAAACACCATATATTTT	CASVRGNTIYF
NA	NA	TRBV14	TRBJ2-1	TGTGCCAGCAGCCATCAGAACGGGGGAGAGCAGTTCTTC	CASSHQNGGEQFF
TRBD1	NA	TRBV5-4	TRBJ2-7	TGTGCCAGCAGCTCAGAGAGGGACAGTTCCTACGAGCAGTACTTC	CASSSERDSSYEQYF
TRBD1	few	TRBV7-2	TRBJ1-2	TGTGCCAGCAGCTTGGGGACAGGGATGGGCTACACCTTC	CASSLGTGMGYTF
TRBD2	NA	TRBV29-1	TRBJ2-1	TGCAGCGTCCCTACTCTAGCGGTCAATGAGCAGTTCTTC	CSVPTLAVNEQFF
NA	few	TRBV2	TRBJ2-3	TGTGCCAGCACGACAGATACGCAGTATTTT	CASTTDTQYF
TRBD2	NA	TRBV4-1	TRBJ2-7	TGCGCCAGCAGCCACCCGGGCGTTGCGGGAGCCTACGAGCAGTACTTC	CASSHPGVAGAYEQYF
TRBD1	NA	TRBV11-2	TRBJ2-7	TGTGCCAGCAGTTCCTCCGGGACAGAGGACGAGCAGTACTTC	CASSSSGTEDEQYF
NA	many	TRBV2	TRBJ2-2	TGTGCCAGCAGTGGAAGCACCGGGGAGCTGTTTTTT	CASSGSTGELFF
NA	few	TRBV6-1	TRBJ2-2	TGTGCCAGCAGAACACCCTCAGCCACCGGGGAGCTGTTTTTT	CASRTPSATGELFF
TRBD1	few	TRBV29-1	TRBJ2-1	TGCAGCGTGCAGGGGGCGCGAAACAATGAGCAGTTCTTC	CSVQGARNNEQFF
NA	few	TRBV19	TRBJ1-5	TGTGCCAGTAGTATAGCCGCAAGGAGCAATCAGCCCCAGCATTTT	CASSIAARSNQPQHF
TRBD2	NA	TRBV18	TRBJ2-1	TGTGTCAGCTCCGTGAGCGGGAGATCCTACAATGAGCAGTTCTTC	CVSSVSGRSYNEQFF
NA	many	TRBV27	TRBJ2-3	TGTGCCACACGAAAAGGGGGCACAGATACGCAGTATTTT	CATRKGGTDTQYF
NA	NA	TRBV6-1	TRBJ1-1	TGTGCCAGCAGTGATTCAACAGGCTCCGACACTGAAGCTTTCTTT	CASSDSTGSDTEAFF
TRBD2	few	TRBV6-2/TRBV6-3	TRBJ2-7	TGTGCCAACCCGTCCTCTAGCGGGAGCTCCTACGAGCAGTACTTC	CANPSSSGSSYEQYF
TRBD1	few	TRBV27	TRBJ1-2	TGTGCCAGCAGCTCGGGACAGACCGGTGGCTACACCTTC	CASSSGQTGGYTF
NA	few	TRBV10-2	TRBJ1-1	TGCGCCAGCAGTGAGTCTCCCAGTTCGAACACTGAAGCTTTCTTT	CASSESPSSNTEAFF
NA	few	TRBV29-1	TRBJ2-3	TGCAGCGTTGGTCCCCTAGCTACTGCGCAGTATTTT	CSVGPLATAQYF
NA	NA	TRBV5-1	TRBJ2-1	TGCGCCAGCAGCATTATTATGGGGAATGAGCAGTTCTTC	CASSIIMGNEQFF
TRBD1	NA	TRBV4-1	TRBJ2-2	TGCGCCAGCAGCCCAAGGACAGGGCAAAGGTTAGACGGGGAGCTGTTTTTT	CASSPRTGQRLDGELFF
NA	NA	TRBV28	TRBJ1-2	TGTGCCAGCAGTTTGTCCCATTCGAACGGCTACACCTTC	CASSLSHSNGYTF
NA	many	TRBV28	TRBJ2-2	TGTGCCAGCAGTTCTGTCGGTAGCAGGACCGGGGAGCTGTTTTTT	CASSSVGSRTGELFF
NA	many	TRBV20-1	TRBJ2-7	TGCAGTGCTAGAGCGGACCCTACCTACGAGCAGTACTTC	CSARADPTYEQYF
NA	NA	TRBV12-3/TRBV12-4	TRBJ1-1	TGTGCCAGCAGTTTCTTTCAGGTAGAATATGCGAACACTGAAGCTTTCTTT	CASSFFQVEYANTEAFF
TRBD2	few	TRBV20-1	TRBJ2-3	TGCAGTGCTAGAAGGACTAGGCTGAGCACAGATACGCAGTATTTT	CSARRTRLSTDTQYF
NA	many	TRBV12-3/TRBV12-4	TRBJ2-1	TGTGCCAGCAGGCCCTCGACTAGATCGTACAATGAGCAGTTCTTC	CASRPSTRSYNEQFF
TRBD2	many	TRBV28	TRBJ2-7	TGTGCCAGCACACGCTTTTTAGCGGGAGGGTTCTCCTACGAGCAGTACTTC	CASTRFLAGGFSYEQYF
TRBD1	few	TRBV28	TRBJ2-6	TGTGCCAGCGGGACAGGGGGCTTCTCTGGGGCCAACGTCCTGACTTTC	CASGTGGFSGANVLTF
NA	many	TRBV11-1	TRBJ2-7	TGTGCCAGCCGGACGGGAATCGAGCAGTACTTC	CASRTGIEQYF
TRBD2	many	TRBV5-5	TRBJ2-7	TGTGCCAGCGAGTCCGGCGGGAGGGCCTACGAGCAGTACTTC	CASESGGRAYEQYF
NA	many	TRBV28	TRBJ2-3	TGTGCCAGCAGCCAACGGGGGACTGATACGCAGTATTTT	CASSQRGTDTQYF
NA	NA	TRBV11-1	TRBJ2-3	TGTGCCAGCAGCCCGCCTCCAAGGGGAGTCATAGATACGCAGTATTTT	CASSPPPRGVIDTQYF
NA	NA	TRBV28	TRBJ2-1	TGTGCCAGCAGTGTTTACAGGGTCAATGAGCAGTTCTTC	CASSVYRVNEQFF